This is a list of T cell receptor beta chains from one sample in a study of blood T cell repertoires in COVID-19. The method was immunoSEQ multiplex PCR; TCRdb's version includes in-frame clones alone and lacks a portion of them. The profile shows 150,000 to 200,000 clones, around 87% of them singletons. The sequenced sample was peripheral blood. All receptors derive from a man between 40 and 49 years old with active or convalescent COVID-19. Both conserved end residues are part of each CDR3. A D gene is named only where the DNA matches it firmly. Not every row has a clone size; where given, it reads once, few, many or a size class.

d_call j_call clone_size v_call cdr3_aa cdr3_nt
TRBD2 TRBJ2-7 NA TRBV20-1 CSVTSGHEQYF TGCAGTGTGACTAGCGGTCACGAGCAGTACTTC
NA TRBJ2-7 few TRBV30 CAWEQGSYEQYF TGTGCCTGGGAGCAGGGCTCCTACGAGCAGTACTTC
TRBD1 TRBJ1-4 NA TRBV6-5 CASRKDRATNEKLFF TGTGCCAGCAGGAAGGACAGGGCAACTAATGAAAAACTGTTTTTT
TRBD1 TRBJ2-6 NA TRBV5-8 CASRGDRAGANVLTF TGTGCCAGCAGGGGGGACAGGGCTGGGGCCAACGTCCTGACTTTC
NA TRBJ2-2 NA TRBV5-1 CASSLRQALTGELFF TGCGCCAGCAGCTTGAGGCAGGCCCTCACCGGGGAGCTGTTTTTT
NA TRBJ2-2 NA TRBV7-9 CASSLDDSLANTGELFF TGTGCCAGCAGCTTAGATGACAGCCTCGCGAACACCGGGGAGCTGTTTTTT
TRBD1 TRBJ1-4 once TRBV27 CASTSHHGQGATNEKLFF TGTGCCAGCACGAGCCACCACGGACAGGGGGCGACTAATGAAAAACTGTTTTTT
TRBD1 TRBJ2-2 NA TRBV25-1 CASRGRAGQGRTGELFF TGTGCCAGCAGGGGCCGGGCCGGACAGGGGAGAACCGGGGAGCTGTTTTTT
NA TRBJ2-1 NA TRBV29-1 CSVPGILARSYNEQFF TGCAGCGTACCGGGTATCCTAGCGAGGTCCTACAATGAGCAGTTCTTC
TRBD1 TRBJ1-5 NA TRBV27 CASSRDRTISNQPQHF TGTGCCAGCAGCCGGGACAGGACTATTAGCAATCAGCCCCAGCATTTT
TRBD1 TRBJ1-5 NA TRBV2 CASNLGQGGYQPQHF TGTGCCAGCAACCTCGGACAGGGGGGATATCAGCCCCAGCATTTT
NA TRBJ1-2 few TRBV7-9 CASSFGGSGGYTF TGTGCCAGCAGCTTCGGAGGGTCTGGAGGCTACACCTTC
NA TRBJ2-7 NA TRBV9 CASSVEASNYEQYF TGTGCCAGCAGCGTAGAGGCTAGCAACTACGAGCAGTACTTC
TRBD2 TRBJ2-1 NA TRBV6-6 CASSTLAGPYNEQFF TGTGCCAGCAGTACTCTAGCGGGGCCTTACAATGAGCAGTTCTTC
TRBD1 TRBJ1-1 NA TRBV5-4 CASSKGQGGMNTEAFF TGTGCCAGCAGCAAGGGACAGGGGGGCATGAACACTGAAGCTTTCTTT
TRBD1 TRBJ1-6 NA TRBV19 CASSTTGLNDNSPLHF TGTGCCAGTAGTACGACAGGGCTTAACGATAATTCACCCCTCCACTTT
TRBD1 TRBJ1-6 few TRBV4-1 CASRQRAFGDRANSPLHF TGCGCCAGCAGGCAAAGAGCTTTTGGGGACAGGGCTAATTCACCCCTCCACTTT
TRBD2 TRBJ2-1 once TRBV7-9 CASSSPSGGAWTYNEQFF TGTGCCAGCAGCTCCCCTAGCGGGGGGGCCTGGACCTACAATGAGCAGTTCTTC
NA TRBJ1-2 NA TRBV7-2 CASSSRQVTDYGYTF TGTGCCAGCAGCTCCAGGCAGGTAACCGACTATGGCTACACCTTC
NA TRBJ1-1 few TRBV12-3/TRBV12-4 CASSKNRDAEAFF TGTGCCAGCAGCAAGAACAGGGACGCTGAAGCTTTCTTT
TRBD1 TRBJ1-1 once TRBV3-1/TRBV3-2 CASSRGTGDFGAFF TGTGCCAGCAGCCGAGGGACAGGGGATTTCGGGGCTTTCTTT
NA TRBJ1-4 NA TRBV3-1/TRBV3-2 CASSQEVLTNEKLFF TGTGCCAGCAGCCAAGAAGTACTAACTAATGAAAAACTGTTTTTT
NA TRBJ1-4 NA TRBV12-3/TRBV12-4 CASSLAIEKLFF TGTGCCAGCAGTTTAGCCATTGAAAAACTGTTTTTT
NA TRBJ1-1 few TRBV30 CAWSGGPEAFF TGTGCCTGGAGTGGGGGGCCTGAAGCTTTCTTT
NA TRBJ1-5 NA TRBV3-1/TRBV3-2 CASSQVSGRMPQHF TGTGCCAGCAGCCAAGTTTCGGGAAGGATGCCCCAGCATTTT
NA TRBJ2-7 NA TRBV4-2 CASSQDRAGPYEQYF TGTGCCAGCAGCCAAGATAGGGCAGGGCCCTACGAGCAGTACTTC
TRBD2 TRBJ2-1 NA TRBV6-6 CASSRDSGGAYNEQFF TGTGCCAGCAGTCGAGATAGCGGGGGGGCCTACAATGAGCAGTTCTTC
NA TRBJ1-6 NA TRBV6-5 CASQGSAYNSPLHF TGTGCCAGCCAGGGGAGCGCCTATAATTCACCCCTCCACTTT
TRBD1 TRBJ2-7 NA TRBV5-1 CASSLRTGGDYEQYF TGCGCCAGCAGCTTAAGGACAGGGGGCGACTACGAGCAGTACTTC
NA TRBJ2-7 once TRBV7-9 CASSSAAVTYEQYF TGTGCCAGCAGCTCTGCCGCGGTAACCTACGAGCAGTACTTC
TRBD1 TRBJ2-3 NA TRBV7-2 CASSRNPGTGGGTDTQYF TGTGCCAGCAGCCGGAACCCAGGGACAGGGGGGGGTACAGATACGCAGTATTTT
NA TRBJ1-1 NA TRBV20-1 CSARPITEAFF TGCAGTGCTAGACCTATCACTGAAGCTTTCTTT